A selection of T cell receptor beta chains follows, all from one sample in a study of T cell repertoires in cytomegalovirus infection. TCRdb re-derived calls from the reads in MiXCR, one entry per CDR3 protein. The top ten clones hold 6.5% to 10% of a sample with some 600,000 distinct CDR3 sequences, less than 25% of them seen once. Sequencing was performed on CD8+ T cells from PBMCs. The source is a human donor in good health (CMV status not recorded). Some clones in this sample may be carry-over from other donors' samples. Both conserved end residues are part of each CDR3. A D gene is named only where the DNA matches it firmly. Expanded clones get a size class; other rows say once, few or many, or leave the size out.

>TRBV24-1|TRBD2|few|TRBJ2-3
TGTGCCACCAGTGCCCTGACTAGCGGCACAGATACGCAGTATTTT
CATSALTSGTDTQYF
>TRBV7-6|TRBD2|many|TRBJ2-1
TGTGCCAGCAGCTTAGCAGGGACTAGCTACAATGAGCAGTTCTTC
CASSLAGTSYNEQFF
>TRBV19|NA|few|TRBJ2-7
TGTGCCAGTAGTACGCTAAACGCTGGCTACGAGCAGTACTTC
CASSTLNAGYEQYF
>TRBV25-1|NA|NA|TRBJ2-1
TGTGCCAGCAGTCAAACCAGGGAAGAGCAGTTCTTC
CASSQTREEQFF
>TRBV7-2|NA|few|TRBJ2-7
TGTGCCAGCAGCGGATGGGGGGAAGCCTACGAGCAGTACTTC
CASSGWGEAYEQYF
>TRBV7-2|NA|many|TRBJ2-1
TGTGCCAGCAGACCCAGTAGGGGGGGGGCCTACGAGCAGTTCTTC
CASRPSRGGAYEQFF
>TRBV28|NA|many|TRBJ1-5
TGTGCCAGCAGTTTGTTTGGCAATCAGCCCCAGCATTTT
CASSLFGNQPQHF
>TRBV28|TRBD1|few|TRBJ1-5
TGTGCCAGCAGTTTATGGGCCGGGACAGGGGACCAGCCCCAGCATTTT
CASSLWAGTGDQPQHF
>TRBV7-2|TRBD2|many|TRBJ2-4
TGTGCCAGCAGCTTAGACGGCGGGGGGGACATTCAGTACTTC
CASSLDGGGDIQYF
>TRBV6-5|NA|NA|TRBJ2-2
TGTGCCAGCCAAGAGTGGGGGGCCGCCGGGGAGCTGTTTTTT
CASQEWGAAGELFF
>TRBV5-1|TRBD2|many|TRBJ2-1
TGCGCCAGCACCCAGCTAGCGGGGGGCCCTTACAATGAGCAGTTCTTC
CASTQLAGGPYNEQFF
>TRBV7-9|TRBD1|few|TRBJ1-5
TGTGCCAGCACTCCAGGGGGAACGAGGCCCCAGCATTTT
CASTPGGTRPQHF
>TRBV20-1|NA|few|TRBJ2-1
TGCAGTGCTAGTCCGAGGGGGACCTACAATGAGCAGTTCTTC
CSASPRGTYNEQFF
>TRBV20-1|NA|NA|TRBJ2-1
TGCAGTGCTAGAGGGTCAGGGGAGGGAGGGAATGAGCAGTTCTTC
CSARGSGEGGNEQFF
>TRBV19|NA|NA|TRBJ1-2
TGTGCCAGTAGGAAGCAGGAAGACTATGGCTACACCTTC
CASRKQEDYGYTF
>TRBV4-2|NA|NA|TRBJ1-5
TGTGCCAGCAGCCAGTCGCTTCACGGTGGTCAGCCCCAGCATTTT
CASSQSLHGGQPQHF
>TRBV19|TRBD2|NA|TRBJ2-7
TGTGTCAGTAGTATACCGGGACGGGAGGTCTACGAGCAGTACTTC
CVSSIPGREVYEQYF